These 6 T cell receptor beta chains originate from one sample sequenced in a study of shared clonotypes between healthy human individuals. Some clones are missing from TCRdb's copy, which holds only in-frame ones; the method was immunoSEQ multiplex PCR. The sample has approximately 1.5 million clones, just under 99% seen once. Input material: naive CD4+ T cells sorted from blood. Documented subset: CD45RA+ positively selected. The receptor set was obtained from a man aged 25-45 years in good health.

The rearrangement joins TRBV6-4 to TRBJ2-1; maybe TRBD2 (6 bases). CDR1 and CDR2 from the germline V gene are MRHNA and SNTAGT. The V end lost 5 bases, the J end lost 5 bases, and 10 bases lay between the germline ends. The CDR3 loop spans 13 amino acids. CDR3 DNA sequence: TGTGCCAGCAGTCCGGGGAGGAACAATGAGCAGTTCTTC. Residues: CASSPGRNNEQFF.

The rearrangement links TRBV11-3 to TRBJ2-7; perhaps TRBD1 as D (5 bases). The length of the CDR3 is 15 residues. Trimming removed 5 bases at V and 1 base at J, with 15 bases between. CDR1 is SGHNT and CDR2 is YENEEA in the germline V gene. The CDR3 nucleotides read TGTGCCAGCAGCCCAGGTCAGGGTCAATCCTACGAGCAGTACTTC. Its translation is CASSPGQGQSYEQYF. Complete variable domain (other parts from reference TRBV11-3 and TRBJ2-7): EAGVVQSPRYKIIEKKQPVAFWCNPISGHNTLYWYLQNLGQGPELLIRYENEEAVDDSQLPKDRFSAERLKGVDSTLKIQPAELGDSAVYLCASSPGQGQSYEQYFGPGTRLTVT.

The chain recombines TRBV6-6 with TRBJ2-7; D gene uncertain. CDR1 MNHNY and CDR2 SVGAGI come from the germline V gene (reference sequence). Trimming took off 5 bases at V and 0 bases at J, with 8 bases between the two ends. CDR3 length: 13 amino acids. CDR3 in amino acids: CASSLESSYEQYF. CDR3 DNA sequence: TGTGCCAGCAGTCTAGAGTCCTCCTACGAGCAGTACTTC.

Here the CDR3 DNA reads TGCGCCAGCAGTGTTCCAGGGCAAACCTACGAGCAGTACTTC. Protein: CASSVPGQTYEQYF. The rearrangement links TRBV10-2 to TRBJ2-7, with D perhaps TRBD1 (5 bases). CDR3 length: 14 amino acids. Trimming shortened V by 4 bases and J by 2 bases, and 12 bases separated the two germline ends. Per the germline V gene, CDR1 is WSHSY and CDR2 is SAAADI.

V gene TRBV7-9 combines with J gene TRBJ1-5; D gene unclear. This CDR3 has 15 amino acids. The germline gives CDR1 SEHNR, CDR2 FQNEAQ (reference sequence). The V end was cut by 5 bases, the J end by 0 bases, with 11 bases between. CDR3 amino acids: CASSQNGDSNQPQHF. The CDR3 nucleotides are TGTGCCAGCAGCCAAAACGGCGATAGCAATCAGCCCCAGCATTTT. Together with reference TRBV7-9 and TRBJ1-5, the CDR3 gives the full variable domain: DTGVSQNPRHKITKRGQNVTFRCDPISEHNRLYWYRQTLGQGPEFLTYFQNEAQLEKSRLLSDRFSAERPKGSFSTLEIQRTEQGDSAMYLCASSQNGDSNQPQHFGDGTRLSIL.

The chain couples TRBV5-1 to TRBJ1-3; D ambiguous. CDR1 and CDR2 (germline): SGHRS, YFSETQ. The V end lost 0 bases, the J end lost 3 bases, and 10 bases lay between the germline ends. The CDR3 is 15 residues long. The CDR3 sequence: CASSLEGQYGNTIYF. The DNA of the CDR3 is TGCGCCAGCAGCTTGGAAGGGCAGTATGGAAACACCATATATTTT.